One sample yielded the 21 T cell receptor beta chains listed below, sequenced in a study of T cells in localized non-small cell lung cancer. This table comes from immunoSEQ multiplex PCR, and its TCRdb copy is limited to in-frame clones, with some not included. The sample includes about 1,700 clones, roughly a quarter of them seen just once. This sample comprised lung tumor tissue, obtained before any cancer treatment. Receptors originate from a male donor older than 55 with stage II lung adenocarcinoma.

Only a few counts were recorded for this clone. The V gene is TRBV15, the J gene TRBJ2-7, with TRBD1 matching 7 bases. V gave up 4 bases and J gave up 4 bases; unmatched junction bases: 7. The CDR3 sequence is 14 residues long. CDR1 is LNHNV and CDR2 is YYDKDF in the germline V gene (reference sequence). CDR3 coding DNA: TGTGCCACCAGCAAGGGGGCCGGACAGTACGAGCAGTACTTC. Protein: CATSKGAGQYEQYF.

About this clone itself: One end of the junction is discordant with germline, which a read error may explain. CDR3 loop: CASSVAGGLAETQYF. CDR3 sequence (DNA): TGTGCCAGCAGTGTAGCGGGGGGGCTTGCAGAGACCCAGTACTTC. This sequence joins TRBV9 and TRBJ2-5; 11 positions agree with TRBD2. The CDR3 spans 15 residues. Per germline, CDR1 SGDLS and CDR2 YYNGEE.

The rearrangement links TRBV11-3 to TRBJ1-6; a weak D match, TRBD1 (5 bases). V was shortened by 2 bases and J by 0 bases, with 8 bases between the two germline ends. The length of the CDR3 is 16 residues. Germline V gene lookup returns CDR1 SGHNT and CDR2 YENEEA. CDR3 sequence (DNA): TGTGCCAGCAGCTTACGGGACGGCTCCTATAATTCACCCCTCCACTTT. Translated: CASSLRDGSYNSPLHF.

The chain couples TRBV6-8 to TRBJ1-1; tentatively, D is TRBD1 (5 bases). Germline V gene sequence: CDR1 MNHGY, CDR2 SAAAGT. V lost 5 bases, J lost 8 bases, and 21 bases lay in between. The CDR3 covers 15 residues. The CDR3 reads CASSHAGAAEEEAFF. In DNA form, the CDR3 reads TGTGCCAGCAGTCACGCCGGGGCCGCCGAGGAGGAAGCTTTCTTT.

This clone was seen a few times. The CDR3 DNA reads as TGTGCCAGCAGCGCCCTAGCGGGGAGGGCTAGCACAGATACGCAGTATTTT. This encodes CASSALAGRASTDTQYF. The V call is TRBV9, the J call TRBJ2-3, with 9 bases lining up with TRBD2. Looked up from germline, CDR1 is SGDLS and CDR2 is YYNGEE. This CDR3 comprises 17 residues. Trimming at V came to 3 bases and at J to 0 bases, leaving 8 bases not matched to a gene.

The chain has TRBV6-8 and TRBJ2-3; D is perhaps TRBD2 (5 bases). The germline V gene encodes CDR1 MNHGY and CDR2 SAAAGT. Trimming took off 5 bases at V and 6 bases at J, with 12 bases between the two ends. The CDR3 has 13 residues. CDR3: CASSAWTDDTQYF. The CDR3 DNA is TGTGCCAGCAGTGCGTGGACTGACGATACGCAGTATTTT.

This clone has only a few counts. The CDR3 is CAWERGIVQFF. CDR3 bases: TGTGCCTGGGAGCGTGGGATCGTGCAGTTCTTC. V usage is TRBV30 and J usage is TRBJ2-1, with D uncertain. The CDR3 is made up of 11 amino acids. The V and J ends lost 5 bases and 12 bases respectively, with 14 bases between them. Germline assignment: CDR1 GTSNPN and CDR2 SVGIG (reference sequence).

There are a few counts of this clone. The V gene is TRBV11-3, the J gene TRBJ1-5; D may be TRBD1 (6 bases). Trimming cost V 5 bases and J 7 bases, with 15 bases left between them. The CDR3 totals 14 residues. The V gene's germline CDR1 is SGHNT and CDR2 YENEEA. CDR3 nucleotides: TGTGCCAGCAGCCCATCGACAGGCCTCCAGCCCCAGCATTTT. This gives the protein CASSPSTGLQPQHF. The full variable domain, rest sourced from reference TRBV11-3 and TRBJ1-5, is EAGVVQSPRYKIIEKKQPVAFWCNPISGHNTLYWYLQNLGQGPELLIRYENEEAVDDSQLPKDRFSAERLKGVDSTLKIQPAELGDSAVYLCASSPSTGLQPQHFGDGTRLSIL.

This clone is medium-sized (0.01 to 0.1%) by share. J is TRBJ1-2 and V is TRBV11-3; no reliable D call. Deletions cut 5 bases from V and 0 bases from J, with 13 bases between. From germline, CDR1 is SGHNT and CDR2 YENEEA. This CDR3 is built from 15 residues. The chain's CDR3 is CASSHEHQANYGYTF. The DNA for the CDR3 is TGTGCCAGCAGCCACGAGCACCAGGCTAACTATGGCTACACCTTC.

By sample fraction, this clone is large. This chain joins TRBV6-8 and TRBJ2-3; 13 nucleotides match TRBD2. The V and J ends lost 4 bases and 8 bases, in that order; junction bases with no gene match: 9. The length of the CDR3 is 16 residues. Per germline, CDR1 MNHGY and CDR2 SAAAGT. The CDR3 sequence is CASSSGLAGAPGTQYF. CDR3 DNA sequence: TGTGCCAGCAGTTCCGGACTAGCGGGGGCCCCGGGTACGCAGTATTTT.

By share, this clone ranks as medium-sized. The V gene is TRBV6-8, the J gene TRBJ2-3; TRBD1 matches at 8 bases. Germline assignment: CDR1 MNHGY and CDR2 SAAAGT. Trimming removed 6 bases from V and 7 bases from J; junction bases left unmatched: 9. This CDR3 region has 14 residues. CDR3 DNA: TGTGCCAGCAGCAGGGGACAGGACTTGTATACGCAGTATTTT. Amino acids: CASSRGQDLYTQYF.

The chain is built from TRBV6-8 and TRBJ2-1; 13 bases fit TRBD2. This CDR3 spans 17 amino acids. The V gene's germline CDR1 is MNHGY and CDR2 SAAAGT. V lost 6 bases to trimming and J lost 4 bases; unmatched junction nucleotides: 9. CDR3 loop: CASSPRLAGGHYNEQFF. The CDR3 nucleotides are TGTGCCAGCAGCCCCCGACTAGCGGGGGGTCATTACAATGAGCAGTTCTTC.

This rearrangement joins TRBV18 to TRBJ2-6; D remains unclear. Between the trimmed V and J ends, which lost 0 bases and 1 base, there was a span of 1 base. Germline lookup yields CDR1 KGHSH and CDR2 LQKENI. The CDR3 runs to 14 residues. The CDR3 is CASSPPSGANVLTF. CDR3 bases: TGTGCCAGCTCACCACCGTCTGGGGCCAACGTCCTGACTTTC.

The chain employs TRBV18 and TRBJ2-5, with 11 bases identical to TRBD1. Looked up from germline, CDR1 is KGHSH and CDR2 is LQKENI. The CDR3 covers 16 residues. The V segment lost 8 bases and the J segment 2 bases; nucleotides outside the gene matches: 10. This CDR3 reads CASGTPWDRGQETQYF. The DNA of the CDR3 is TGTGCCAGCGGTACCCCCTGGGACAGGGGGCAAGAGACCCAGTACTTC.

This clone is termed medium-sized. The chain has TRBV11-3 and TRBJ1-1; 7 positions agree with TRBD1. The CDR3 sequence is 14 residues long. J gave up 4 bases and V 5 bases, and 7 bases lay outside the gene matches. Per the germline V gene, CDR1 is SGHNT and CDR2 is YENEEA. The CDR3 sequence is CASSLVGGGTEAFF. CDR3 nucleotides: TGTGCCAGCAGCCTGGTAGGGGGCGGCACTGAAGCTTTCTTT.

This clone was detected only a few times. The chain carries TRBV9 and TRBJ1-6; weak D call: TRBD1 (6 bases). Trimming removed 5 bases at V and 3 bases at J, with 9 bases between. The CDR3 has 14 residues. Germline V gene lookup returns CDR1 SGDLS and CDR2 YYNGEE. Here the CDR3 reads CASSGQSYNSPLHF. Here the CDR3 DNA reads TGTGCCAGCAGTGGACAGAGCTATAATTCACCCCTCCACTTT. The full variable domain, rest sourced from reference TRBV9 and TRBJ1-6, is DSGVTQTPKHLITATGQRVTLRCSPRSGDLSVYWYQQSLDQGLQFLIQYYNGEERAKGNILERFSAQQFPDLHSELNLSSLELGDSALYFCASSGQSYNSPLHFGNGTRLTVT.

This clone appeared a few times. This sequence joins TRBV19 and TRBJ2-5, with TRBD1 matching over 7 bases. Germline assignment: CDR1 LNHDA and CDR2 SQIVND (reference sequence). The CDR3 totals 14 residues. Trimming took 5 bases from V and 5 from J; bases not matched to a gene: 8. The CDR3 bases are TGTGCCAGTAGTCCCTGGGACAGAGTGGAGACCCAGTACTTC. It translates to CASSPWDRVETQYF.

This chain uses TRBV6-8 with TRBJ1-2; 7 bases align to TRBD1. Germline assignment: CDR1 MNHGY and CDR2 SAAAGT. Trimming removed 5 bases from V and 5 bases from J; junction bases left unmatched: 5. The CDR3 loop spans 13 amino acids. CDR3 protein: CASSRDRAYGYTF. CDR3 sequence (DNA): TGTGCCAGCAGTAGGGACAGAGCTTATGGCTACACCTTC.

The chain recombines TRBV28 with TRBJ2-1, with 7 bases that match TRBD1. From germline, CDR1 is MDHEN and CDR2 SYDVKM. V shed 1 base, J shed 4 bases, and the junction held 4 bases outside the gene matches. The CDR3 has 15 residues. In DNA form, the CDR3 reads TGTGCCAGCAGTTTATTAACAGGGGCATACAATGAGCAGTTCTTC. It specifies CASSLLTGAYNEQFF.

This clone is deemed medium-sized. The chain carries TRBV11-3 and TRBJ2-5; tentative D call: TRBD2 (5 bases). Between the trimmed V and J ends, which lost 5 bases and 5 bases, there was a span of 15 bases. The CDR3 extends over 14 amino acids. CDR1 and CDR2 (germline): SGHNT, YENEEA. The CDR3, as DNA: TGTGCCAGCAGCCCTGGAGGTTTCGGGGAGACCCAGTACTTC. Encoded protein: CASSPGGFGETQYF.

This sequence joins TRBV29-1 and TRBJ2-3, with D possibly being TRBD1 (6 bases). V dropped 5 bases and J dropped 1 base, with 10 bases sitting between them. The CDR3 is 13 residues long. Germline V gene data show CDR1 as SQVTM and CDR2 as ANQGSEA. CDR3 sequence reads: CSVQQGRTDTQYF. The CDR3 region has the DNA TGCAGCGTTCAGCAGGGGCGCACAGATACGCAGTATTTT.